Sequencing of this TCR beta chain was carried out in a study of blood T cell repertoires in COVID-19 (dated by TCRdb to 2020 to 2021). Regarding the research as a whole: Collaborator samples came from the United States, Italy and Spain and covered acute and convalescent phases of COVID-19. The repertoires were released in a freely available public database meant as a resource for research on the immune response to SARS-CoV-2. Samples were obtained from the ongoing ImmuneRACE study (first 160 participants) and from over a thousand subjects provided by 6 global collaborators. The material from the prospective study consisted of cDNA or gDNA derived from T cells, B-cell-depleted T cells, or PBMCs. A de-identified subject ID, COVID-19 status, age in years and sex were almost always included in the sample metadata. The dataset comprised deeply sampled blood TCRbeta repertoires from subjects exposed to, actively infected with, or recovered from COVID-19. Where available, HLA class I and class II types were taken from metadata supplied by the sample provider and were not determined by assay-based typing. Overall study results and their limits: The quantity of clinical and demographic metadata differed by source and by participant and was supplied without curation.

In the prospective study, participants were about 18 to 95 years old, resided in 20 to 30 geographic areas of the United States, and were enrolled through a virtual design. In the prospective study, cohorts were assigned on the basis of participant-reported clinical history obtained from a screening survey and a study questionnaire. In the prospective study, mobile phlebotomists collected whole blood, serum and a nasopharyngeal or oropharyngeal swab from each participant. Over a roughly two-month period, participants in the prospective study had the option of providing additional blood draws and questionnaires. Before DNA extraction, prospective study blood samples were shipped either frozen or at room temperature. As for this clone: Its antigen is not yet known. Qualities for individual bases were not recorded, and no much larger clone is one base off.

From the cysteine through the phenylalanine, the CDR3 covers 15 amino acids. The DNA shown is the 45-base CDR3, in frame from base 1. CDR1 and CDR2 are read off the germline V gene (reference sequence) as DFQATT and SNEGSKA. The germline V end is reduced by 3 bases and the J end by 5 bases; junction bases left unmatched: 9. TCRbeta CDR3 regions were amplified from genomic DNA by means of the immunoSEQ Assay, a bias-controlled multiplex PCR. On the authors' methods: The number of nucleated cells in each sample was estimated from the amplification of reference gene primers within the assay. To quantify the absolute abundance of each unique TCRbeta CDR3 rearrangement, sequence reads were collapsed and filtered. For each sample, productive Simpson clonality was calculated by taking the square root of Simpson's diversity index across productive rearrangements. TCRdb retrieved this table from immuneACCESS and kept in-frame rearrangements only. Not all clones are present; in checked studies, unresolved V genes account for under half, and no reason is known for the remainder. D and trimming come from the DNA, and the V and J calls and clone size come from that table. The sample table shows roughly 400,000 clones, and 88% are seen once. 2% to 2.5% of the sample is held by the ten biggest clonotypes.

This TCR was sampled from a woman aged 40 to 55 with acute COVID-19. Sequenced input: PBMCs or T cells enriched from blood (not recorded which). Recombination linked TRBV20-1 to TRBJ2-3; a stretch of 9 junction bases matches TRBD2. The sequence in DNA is TGCAGTGCTAGTAGCGGGGGAGCCCCCGAAGATACGCAGTATTTT. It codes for CSASSGGAPEDTQYF.